The rows below give T cell receptor beta chains drawn from one sample of a study of cytomegalovirus exposure and HLA in healthy donors. Produced via immunoSEQ multiplex PCR; TCRdb's table is partial and in-frame only. The table lists 100,000 to 150,000 clones, approximately 84% of them singletons. Source material: PBMCs. These receptors all come from a boy aged 2 to 10 in good health and CMV-seronegative. Each CDR3 is given with its conserved first and last residue. Fields, in order: V gene, J gene, CDR3 protein.

TRBV5-4	TRBJ2-4	CASSGQRGVLYF
TRBV19	TRBJ2-1	CASSLLYNEQFF
TRBV15	TRBJ2-1	CATSLRDRGLSYNEQFF
TRBV28	TRBJ2-5	CASSSPNRETQYF
TRBV19	TRBJ1-1	CASSVSRQLMNTEAFF
TRBV5-1	TRBJ2-3	CASSQSAPSDTQYF
TRBV27	TRBJ2-2	CASYLGQGRTGELFF
TRBV29-1	TRBJ1-2	CSAPTGQRDGYTF
TRBV9	TRBJ2-1	CASSPPSGNEQFF
TRBV18	TRBJ2-7	CASNRPDRGHEQYF
TRBV4-3	TRBJ1-2	CASSPGTGTSNFYGYTF
TRBV7-9	TRBJ1-5	CASSLEGASNQPQHF
TRBV7-2	TRBJ1-2	CATLDTVYGYTF
TRBV7-2	TRBJ2-7	CASSRTGVSSYEQYF
TRBV18	TRBJ2-2	CASSPVQGANTGELFF
TRBV9	TRBJ1-6	CASSAGGLGTLHF
TRBV4-1	TRBJ1-1	CASSQEISSMNTEAFF
TRBV4-2	TRBJ2-7	CASSQPAGTGAYEQYF
TRBV11-2	TRBJ2-5	CASSLGGAVETQYF
TRBV7-2	TRBJ2-3	CASSLRGTTRDTQYF
TRBV7-2	TRBJ1-1	CASSLPPRGASLGGAFF
TRBV7-9	TRBJ1-2	CASSWFRDRGQGYGYTF
TRBV6-5	TRBJ2-3	CASRTAGVGTQYF
TRBV18	TRBJ1-1	CASSLGLGDTEAFF
TRBV28	TRBJ1-2	CASSFGQGTPGYTF
TRBV4-3	TRBJ2-5	CASSLTVGPGETQYF
TRBV29-1	TRBJ1-1	CSVGGQGGTEAFF
TRBV15	TRBJ1-2	CATSRVKEVWNNYGYTF
TRBV2	TRBJ1-4	CASEGQRKAPEKLFF
TRBV5-1	TRBJ2-5	CASSSSGTGGWGETQYF
TRBV2	TRBJ1-2	CASSERKGQGARGYTF
TRBV6-1	TRBJ1-1	CASSRTVFNTEAFF